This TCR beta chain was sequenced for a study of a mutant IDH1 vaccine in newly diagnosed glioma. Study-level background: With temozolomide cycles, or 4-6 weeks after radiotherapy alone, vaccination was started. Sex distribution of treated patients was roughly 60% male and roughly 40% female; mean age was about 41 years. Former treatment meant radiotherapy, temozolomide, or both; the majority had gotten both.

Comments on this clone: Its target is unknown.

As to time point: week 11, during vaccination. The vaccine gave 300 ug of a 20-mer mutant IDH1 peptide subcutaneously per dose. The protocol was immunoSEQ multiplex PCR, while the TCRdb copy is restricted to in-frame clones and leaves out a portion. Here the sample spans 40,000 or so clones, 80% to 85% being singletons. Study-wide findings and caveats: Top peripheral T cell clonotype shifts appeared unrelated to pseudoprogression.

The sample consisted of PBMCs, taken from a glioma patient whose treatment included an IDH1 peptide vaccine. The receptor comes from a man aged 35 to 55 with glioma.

The CDR3 bases are TGCGCCAGCAGCCTCGGACTAGCGGGATTAACTGAGCAGTTCTTC. It encodes CASSLGLAGLTEQFF. This sequence joins TRBV4-1 and TRBJ2-1, with 12 bases fitting TRBD2. There are 15 residues in the CDR3. Germline CDR1 is MGHRA and CDR2 is YSYEKL. V lost 4 bases and J lost 9; bases outside the gene matches: 7.